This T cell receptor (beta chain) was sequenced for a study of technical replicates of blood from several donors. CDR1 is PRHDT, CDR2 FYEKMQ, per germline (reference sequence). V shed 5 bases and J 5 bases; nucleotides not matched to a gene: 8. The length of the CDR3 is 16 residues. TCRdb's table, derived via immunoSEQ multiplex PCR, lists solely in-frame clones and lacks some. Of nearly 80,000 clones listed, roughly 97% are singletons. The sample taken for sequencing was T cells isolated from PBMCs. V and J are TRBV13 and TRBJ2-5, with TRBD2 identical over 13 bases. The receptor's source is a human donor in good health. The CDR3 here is CASSHGLAGAGETQYF. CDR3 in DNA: TGTGCCAGCAGCCACGGACTAGCGGGAGCCGGGGAGACCCAGTACTTC.